This T cell receptor beta chain came from a study of vaccination and CD4 T cells after COVID-19. In the study overall: Every culture used as a control got a CEFX pool, an HIV-1 Nef pool, or no peptide.

Notes on this clonotype: The antigen is unknown.

With 6 bases removed from V and 8 bases from J, the gap between germline ends came to 16 bases. The germline gives CDR1 SGHTA, CDR2 FQGNSA. The length of the CDR3 is 13 residues. The treatment denotes: roughly ten-day PBMC culture with coronavirus spike peptide pools or control peptides (ViraFEST assay). The assay that was used to sequence DNA from cultured CD4+ T cells was the Oncomine TCR Beta short-read assay. Each CDR3 protein is one row after TCRdb ran MiXCR on the PCR reads. Altogether just under 20,000 distinct CDR3 sequences are present, approximately 40% being singletons, with the ten largest covering around 8.5%.

V and J are TRBV7-2 and TRBJ1-2; D possibly corresponds to TRBD1 (6 bases). The sample consisted of CD4+ T cells from blood, cultured in vitro, taken after SARS-CoV-2 vaccination. The sequence came from a human donor who had recovered from COVID-19. The CDR3 region has the DNA TGTGCCAGCAGTCCCCAACAGGGCTTCGGCTACACCTTC. Encoded protein: CASSPQQGFGYTF.